Listed below are T cell receptor beta chains from one sample, sequenced in a study of immune evolution from preneoplasia to lung adenocarcinoma. Generated by immunoSEQ multiplex PCR, the TCRdb table keeps only in-frame clones and is missing some. The sample yields around 5,700 clones, over 80% seen once. Sequencing input: FFPE lung adenocarcinoma in situ tissue. Receptors originate from a donor at least 70 years old with lung adenocarcinoma. CDR3s include the opening cysteine and the closing phenylalanine or tryptophan. The order of the fields is clone size, J gene, D gene, V gene, CDR3 protein, CDR3 DNA. D genes are given only for firm matches. Clone size appears in some rows only: once, few, many, or a class for an expanded clone.

NA,TRBJ1-2,NA,TRBV2,CASSEWQGGYGYTF,TGTGCCAGCAGTGAATGGCAGGGAGGGTATGGCTACACCTTC
NA,TRBJ2-5,NA,TRBV2,CASSVGVAVQETQYF,TGTGCCAGCAGTGTAGGTGTAGCGGTCCAAGAGACCCAGTACTTC
NA,TRBJ1-2,TRBD1,TRBV5-4,CASSPPSGQAYGYTF,TGTGCCAGCAGTCCCCCATCGGGACAGGCCTATGGCTACACCTTC
NA,TRBJ2-7,TRBD2,TRBV4-1,CASSQEPNRLASSSYEQYF,TGCGCCAGCAGCCAAGAACCCAACCGACTAGCGTCTAGCTCCTACGAGCAGTACTTC
NA,TRBJ2-1,NA,TRBV29-1,CSVEGGTREQFF,TGCAGCGTTGAAGGGGGGACACGTGAGCAGTTCTTC
few,TRBJ2-1,NA,TRBV11-3,CASSPRDYNEQFF,TGTGCCAGCAGCCCGCGGGATTACAATGAGCAGTTCTTC
NA,TRBJ2-1,NA,TRBV30,CAWSPQGAGGQFF,TGTGCCTGGAGTCCCCAGGGAGCGGGCGGGCAGTTCTTC
NA,TRBJ2-3,NA,TRBV5-1,CASSLGWESDTQYF,TGCGCCAGCAGCTTGGGTTGGGAGTCGGATACGCAGTATTTT
NA,TRBJ1-3,NA,TRBV14,CASSLGTPGGGNTIYF,TGTGCCAGCAGCCTAGGGACCCCGGGAGGTGGAAACACCATATATTTT
NA,TRBJ2-7,NA,TRBV19,CASSMSAGPYEQYF,TGTGCCAGTAGTATGAGTGCGGGACCCTACGAGCAGTACTTC
NA,TRBJ2-1,NA,TRBV7-8,CASSENSYNEQFF,TGTGCCAGCAGCGAGAACAGCTACAATGAGCAGTTCTTC
NA,TRBJ2-7,TRBD1,TRBV19,CASSTLWDRGEQYF,TGTGCCAGTAGTACCCTCTGGGACAGGGGCGAGCAGTACTTC
NA,TRBJ2-1,TRBD2,TRBV7-3,CASSPPGLAGGEQFF,TGTGCCAGCAGCCCGCCGGGACTAGCGGGAGGAGAGCAGTTCTTC
NA,TRBJ2-7,NA,TRBV6-1,CASSEYLSYEQYF,TGTGCCAGCAGTGAATATCTAAGCTACGAGCAGTACTTC
NA,TRBJ2-2,NA,TRBV9,CASSVAGATGELFF,TGTGCCAGCAGCGTAGCTGGGGCCACCGGGGAGCTGTTTTTT
NA,TRBJ2-7,NA,TRBV15,CATSIDSYEQYF,TGTGCCACCAGCATTGACAGCTACGAGCAGTACTTC
NA,TRBJ2-6,NA,TRBV5-1,CASLPVPGRPSGANVLTF,TGCGCCAGCCTCCCCGTACCTGGACGGCCCTCTGGGGCCAACGTCCTGACTTTC
NA,TRBJ1-4,NA,TRBV27,CASSRWAGEEEKLFF,TGTGCCAGCAGCCGGTGGGCAGGGGAAGAGGAAAAACTGTTTTTT
NA,TRBJ1-2,TRBD1,TRBV7-6,CASSSGTGNYGYTF,TGTGCCAGCAGCTCCGGGACAGGGAACTATGGCTACACCTTC